Sequencing of this TCR beta chain was carried out in a study of tumor-infiltrating lymphocytes in localized non-small cell lung cancer. Turning to the study itself: The cohort mixed smokers and never-smokers, several histologies, and some post-neoadjuvant-chemotherapy samples.

V dropped 4 bases and J dropped 4; count of bases not matched to a gene: 7. The V gene's germline CDR1 is SGHDT and CDR2 YYEEEE. The CDR3 sequence is 14 residues long. This clone was found once. What it binds is unknown. Overall study findings and caveats: IM1 and IM2 tumors showed no difference in T-cell fraction. Only some patients had TCR sequencing, depending on available tissue. Technical variation could not be separated from intratumor heterogeneity here.

The assay was immunoSEQ multiplex PCR, and TCRdb's table has in-frame clones only and misses some. This repertoire shows roughly 7,000 clones, 74% found once; its top ten account for approximately 7.1%. Sequencing was carried out using uninvolved lung tissue not adjacent to the tumor. The receptor's source is a human donor with non-small cell lung cancer. V gene TRBV5-6 combines with J gene TRBJ2-7, with 8 bases that match TRBD1. CDR3 DNA: TGTGCCAGCAGCGGCGACAGGGGCCGGTACGAGCAGTACTTC. Amino acid sequence: CASSGDRGRYEQYF.